This T cell receptor beta chain was found in a study of cytomegalovirus exposure and HLA in healthy donors (dated by TCRdb to about 2017). About the full investigation: In an earlier analysis of about 560 of the donors, under 300 Gb of sequence data and 90 million to 130 million unique TCR beta sequences from 150 million to 200 million T cells were reported. About 280 gigabases of sequencing data and tens of millions of unique TCR sequences made up an early release that covered several hundred HLA-typed donors. Of the roughly 400 genotyped donors, 75% to 85% were placed in the genetic ancestry cluster associated with self-reported Caucasian donors. The study was designed to test whether signatures of past pathogen exposure could be identified by cataloging public T cell receptors. The study profiled the T cell repertoires of about 640 subjects by immunosequencing and related them to cytomegalovirus serostatus. Besides the first cohort of around 700 subjects, a separate validation cohort made up of around 120 different subjects was used. The study combined high-throughput TCR immunosequencing, statistical association of individual TCRs with disease status, and machine learning to predict cytomegalovirus infection status. A later analysis re-analyzed previously published TCR beta repertoires from 660 or so donors and added high-resolution HLA genotyping to study TCR occurrence patterns. Rather than using new phenotypic data, the later analysis identified candidate immune exposures from TCR beta sequences and from how often those sequences occurred across donors. To decide whether each TCR beta V gene segment behaved as functional or pseudogenic, an earlier analysis of approximately 600 of the donors relied on high-throughput TCR beta sequencing. Donor age, sex, ethnicity and CMV serostatus were compiled alongside the repertoire data. A later genetic analysis used genome-wide SNP genotypes for about three fifths of the 666 donors, treating that subset as a discovery cohort. Every repertoire in the discovery cohort had been generated on one and the same sequencing platform. Class I and class II HLA loci were covered by the typing at four-digit resolution. The number of donors typed differed by locus, with 629-630 for A, B, C, DRB1 and DQB1, roughly 520 for DQA1, about 610 for DPA1, and some 440 for DPB1. Because of strong linkage in the cohort, four to six DR-DQ haplotypes were treated as single units for association and clustering. Among roughly 400 genotyped donors of the cohort, an average of approximately 240,000 unique TCR beta nucleotide sequences was sequenced per donor, of which 15% to 20% were non-productive. The investigation overall reported the following: An earlier analysis of 587 of the donors showed that most TCR beta V segments appeared in productive rearrangements either about 87% or about 30% of the time, which broadly matched IMGT annotations. In a later analysis, several top co-occurrence clusters were reported to appear linked to parvovirus B19, influenza, CMV and Epstein-Barr virus. According to a later genetic analysis, donors in an Asian-associated ancestry cluster had fewer N-insertions in productive TCRs than the approximately 710-donor mean. Specific HLA alleles were associated with roughly 16,000 TCR beta sequences at a false discovery rate of 0.05 in a later analysis. A few of the identified cytomegalovirus-associated TCR beta chains were confirmed in vitro to be specific for cytomegalovirus antigens. Because HLA typing was unavailable for some donors at each locus, only the typed subset was used in association tests. The study gave a list of about 160 TCR beta chains associated with cytomegalovirus. While some public TCRs were present in many individuals, most TCR sequences turned up only very rarely across donors. In a later analysis, most CMV-associated TCR beta chains were found to appear HLA-restricted, with HLA associations seemingly driven largely by CMV exposure. In a later analysis, HLA-associated TCR beta chains showed more clonal expansion and lower generation probabilities than non-associated chains that were equally common. The authors suggested that the approach could potentially be extended to other disease states and immunological phenotypes. The classifier was reported to diagnose cytomegalovirus status with high specificity and sensitivity in both the original cohort and the validation cohort. When HLA alleles, especially DR and DQ, strongly co-occurred, TCR associations were difficult to assign to individual alleles. Only TCR beta chains were sequenced in this cohort, and the absence of alpha or paired-chain data limited detectable features. A further reported finding was that TCR beta sequences accurately predicted the HLA-A and HLA-B alleles for most subjects in the first cohort. In a later genetic analysis, a missense DCLRE1C variant was associated with V-gene and J-gene trimming of TCR beta chains, and the association was replicated in an independent cohort. Correlated functional status among segregating V segments might reflect linkage disequilibrium, but an unknown experimental factor could not be ruled out. Presence/absence analyses assumed roughly uniform sequencing depth across donors, an assumption that may not hold. About 17 rarely observed V segments, including chromosome 9 orphons, were excluded from the earlier analysis of about 500 of the donors because counts were too low. Some IMGT-functional V segments, including TRBV6-2 and TRBV6-3, could not be distinguished by the 87-base-pair reads and were therefore excluded. According to a later analysis, TCR association rates differed among HLA loci, with DRB1 alleles showing the most associated TCRs and HLA-C alleles showing the fewest. CMV serostatus was the only immune exposure information available for the cohort. A cluster of highly shared sequence variants was judged likely to be a technical artifact of the sequencing pipeline.

V lost 3 bases and J lost 5 bases; the stretch between them is 10 bases long. From the germline V gene, CDR1 is SQVTM and CDR2 is ANQGSEA. The CDR3 spans 12 residues, from the cysteine through the phenylalanine. Just the 36-base CDR3 DNA is kept, in frame starting at base 1. Regarding this clone: It has no known antigen specificity. Base qualities were left out, and no much larger clone turns up one base away.

In total, approximately 610 healthy bone marrow donors made up the cohort. At the time of sampling, every cohort member was nominally healthy, though immune exposures that went unrecorded were likely present. The donor tested CMV seronegative, placing the donor among the 350 to 400 seronegative members of the cohort. A peripheral blood sample was provided by each donor, and peripheral blood mononuclear cells were used for TCR beta sequencing. Genomic DNA was extracted from the blood cell samples with the Qiagen DNeasy Blood Extraction Kit. Library generation was performed with the immunoSEQ multiplex PCR assay. For the multiplex PCR, a mixture combining 60 forward primers for TCR Vbeta segments and 13 reverse primers for TCR Jbeta segments was used. The CDR3 region of rearranged TCR beta genes was amplified from genomic DNA by a multiplex PCR assay. The amplified TCR beta libraries were sequenced on the Illumina HiSeq System as 87-base-pair reads. The authors' pipeline ran thus. Across the 640 or so repertoires, a later analysis counted tens of millions of unique TCR beta chains, roughly 11 million of which were shared by at least two donors. Raw reads were error-corrected and collapsed into unique sequences by a nearest-neighbor algorithm in which closely related sequences were merged to remove PCR and sequencing errors. V, D and J gene segments were assigned by aligning CDR3 sequences to IMGT reference sequences. Each retained sequence needed at least a six-nucleotide match to both a V gene segment and a J gene segment. A rearrangement was called productive if the CDR3 had no stop codons and remained in frame with V and J, and every other rearrangement was called non-productive. CDR3 was defined according to IMGT convention as the region running from the second conserved V-encoded cysteine to the conserved J-encoded phenylalanine. In an earlier analysis of around 540 of the donors, sequences lacking an unambiguous match to a single V gene segment were excluded. In an earlier analysis of 500 to 750 of the donors, V segments were called functional above 56.7% productive rearrangements and were called segregating when the between-donor standard deviation exceeded 5%. A statistical classification framework was built for diagnosing cytomegalovirus status from the catalog of TCR beta chain sequences. In a later analysis, TCR nucleotide sequences were compared against IMGT/GENE-DB human TR gene sequences so that V and J genes could be assigned. A later analysis assigned CDR3 sequences and most-parsimonious VDJ recombination scenarios with the TCRdist pipeline. A later analysis defined each TCR beta chain by its CDR3 amino acid sequence plus V-gene family, and excluded reads lacking a unique V-gene family. In a later analysis, several hundred highly shared, low-generation-probability nucleotide sequences were removed to address suspected cross-contamination and a sequencing artifact. A later analysis calculated a clonal expansion index for each public chain from normalized within-repertoire ranks of inferred template counts. In a later analysis, generation probabilities were computed using a VDJ recombination model fitted to out-of-frame rearrangements, and the results were checked against IGoR. In a later analysis, TCR-TCR, TCR-HLA and TCR-CMV co-occurrence was scored with hypergeometric tests, and a repertoire-size bias correction was applied to TCR pairs. To estimate false discovery rates, a later analysis permuted the HLA or CMV assignments 20 times. A later analysis grouped co-occurring TCRs with DBSCAN, adding TCRdist sequence similarity when clustering within HLA-allele-positive subsets. Co-occurrence clustering excluded repertoires with fewer than 30,000 or more than 120,000 public chains, plus five with anomalous nucleotide sharing. This is the immuneACCESS table as TCRdb keeps it, with only in-frame sequences that have V and J called. A part of the clones is gone; compared with another copy, unresolved V genes explain less than half, and the rest is unexplained. V and J calls and clone size are copied from that table; D and trimming were computed from the DNA. The sample profile shows around 200,000 clones; roughly 80% of them were found once. The top ten hold roughly 2.5% of the sample.

The receptor comes from a woman between 40 and 55 years old in good health and CMV-seronegative. The chain is encoded by TRBV29-1 joined to TRBJ2-5, with TRBD1 tentatively as D gene (6 bases match). Sequencing used PBMCs. The CDR3 amino acid sequence is: CSVDGGRETQYF. At the DNA level, the sequence is TGCAGCGTTGATGGGGGCAGGGAGACCCAGTACTTC.